Below are 29 T cell receptor beta chains sequenced from a single sample in a study of T cells in Graves' hyperthyroidism and ophthalmopathy. Researchers amplified the TCR beta CDR3 regions from RNA transcripts. RT-PCR in the first round (using the HTBI primer set) targeted the TCR CDR3. TCRdb ran MiXCR on the multiplex PCR reads and lists one entry per CDR3 protein. There are 340,000 or so distinct CDR3 sequences in the sample; around 23% occur only once, and less than 65% lies in the top ten. The sequenced material came from blood. The receptor set was obtained from a woman between 50 and 59 years old with Graves' hyperthyroidism.

This clonotype was detected a few times. The gene calls are TRBV19 and TRBJ2-3, with no clear D. The germline CDR1 and CDR2 sequences are LNHDA and SQIVND (reference sequence). V was trimmed by 3 bases and J by 3 bases, leaving 10 bases between them. This CDR3 spans 14 amino acids. The CDR3 DNA sequence: TGTGCCAGTAGTATGGGGTCCGGGACAGATACGCAGTATTTT. Translated: CASSMGSGTDTQYF.

Of note for this clonotype: This sequence may be a read error, since a much larger clone differs from it by one base. V gene TRBV10-1 combines with J gene TRBJ1-1; unclear D gene. This CDR3 region has 12 residues. Germline V gene data show CDR1 as WNHNN and CDR2 as SYGVQD (reference sequence). CDR3 region: CASSYGNTKAFF. In DNA form, the CDR3 reads TGCGCCAGCAGTTATGGGAACACTAAAGCTTTCTTT.

This clonotype was seen only a few times. V gene TRBV4-1 combines with J gene TRBJ2-1; 9 positions agree with TRBD1. The CDR3 loop spans 16 amino acids. The V and J ends lost 2 bases and 3 bases, in that order; junction bases with no gene match: 5. Germline CDR1 is MGHRA and CDR2 is YSYEKL. CDR3 residues: CASSQPGTGNYNEQFF. CDR3 bases: TGCGCCAGCAGCCAACCCGGGACAGGGAACTACAATGAGCAGTTCTTC.

The chain carries TRBV28 and TRBJ1-1; D ambiguous. Germline V gene data show CDR1 as MDHEN and CDR2 as SYDVKM. Trimming pared 5 bases from V and 3 bases from J, leaving 22 bases between. The CDR3 spans 17 residues. The CDR3 DNA sequence: TGTGCCAGCAGTCCCCCGCCGGAGGAGTGGGTGGACACTGAAGCTTTCTTT. It is translated as CASSPPPEEWVDTEAFF.

In its sample, this clonotype was seen many times. The chain links TRBV28 to TRBJ1-6, with 7 nucleotides matching TRBD1. In germline, CDR1 is MDHEN, CDR2 SYDVKM. The CDR3 runs to 20 residues. The V and J ends lost 2 bases and 3 bases, in that order; junction bases with no gene match: 16. The chain's CDR3 is CASSLEGQKQGTYYNSPLHF. The CDR3 DNA follows: TGTGCCAGCAGTTTAGAGGGCCAGAAACAGGGGACCTACTATAATTCACCCCTCCACTTT.

Worth noting for this clonotype: A much more abundant neighbour one base away suggests this may be a read error. CDR3 protein: CSVVEDRDTVAFF. CDR3 coding DNA: TGCAGCGTTGTCGAGGATCGGGACACTGTAGCTTTCTTT. This chain uses TRBV29-1 with TRBJ1-1; tentatively, D is TRBD1 (6 bases). Germline loops: CDR1 SQVTM, CDR2 ANQGSEA. This CDR3 has 13 amino acids.

Many counts were recorded for this clonotype. The chain combines TRBV12-3 or TRBV12-4 with TRBJ1-1; D unresolved. The CDR3 is made up of 13 amino acids. With 3 bases removed from V and 5 bases from J, the gap between germline ends came to 10 bases. CDR3 amino acids: CASSLVRATEAFF. The CDR3 bases are TGTGCCAGCAGTTTGGTGAGGGCGACTGAAGCTTTCTTT.

This clonotype appeared many times. V usage is TRBV11-2 and J usage is TRBJ2-3, with 11 bases that match TRBD2. CDR3 size: 19 residues. Unmatched junction bases numbered 14, after V lost 5 bases and J lost 1 base. Germline V gene lookup returns CDR1 SGHAT and CDR2 FQNNGV. The CDR3 DNA reads TGTGCCAGCAGCCGAAGACTAGCGGGACCTTTTGTGGGCACAGATACGCAGTATTTT. It specifies CASSRRLAGPFVGTDTQYF.

The sample holds many counts of this clonotype. The chain employs TRBV12-3 or TRBV12-4 and TRBJ1-1; 8 bases map to TRBD1. V was clipped by 5 bases and J by 6 bases; unmatched bases: 11. CDR3 length equals 15 residues. The CDR3 loop reads CASSLRQGSRAEAFF. The CDR3 nucleotides are TGTGCCAGCAGTCTCCGACAGGGGTCGCGCGCTGAAGCTTTCTTT.

A few counts support this clonotype. The chain couples TRBV20-1 to TRBJ2-4, with 7 nucleotides matching TRBD2. The CDR3 runs to 15 residues. The V segment lost 3 bases and the J segment 0 bases; nucleotides outside the gene matches: 5. Germline V gene data show CDR1 as DFQATT and CDR2 as SNEGSKA (reference sequence). The chain's CDR3 is CSARGGELAKNIQYF. CDR3 bases: TGCAGTGCTAGGGGGGGGGAACTAGCCAAAAACATTCAGTACTTC.

At least ten counts were recorded for this clonotype. The chain couples TRBV6-1 to TRBJ2-2; TRBD2 matches at 8 bases. The CDR3 is 17 amino acids. Germline CDR1 is MNHNS and CDR2 is SASEGT. With 4 bases clipped from V and 1 base from J, the junction kept 8 bases outside the gene matches. The CDR3 DNA reads TGTGCCAGCAGTGGGCTAACAGCGGGGGTGAACACCGGGGAGCTGTTTTTT. Protein sequence: CASSGLTAGVNTGELFF.

This chain's CDR3 is CASSHPRGGGGYTF. CDR3 nucleotides: TGCGCCAGCAGCCACCCACGGGGGGGGGGAGGCTACACCTTC. This chain joins TRBV4-1 and TRBJ1-2, with a weak D call TRBD1 (5 bases). The CDR3 is 14 residues long. Germline loops: CDR1 MGHRA, CDR2 YSYEKL. V was trimmed by 3 bases and J by 8 bases, leaving 16 bases between them.

In this sample, this clonotype turned up many times. A read error may produce the germline difference seen at one junction end. The chain joins TRBV28 to TRBJ1-2; TRBD1 aligns across 7 bases. Looked up from germline, CDR1 is MDHEN and CDR2 is SYDVKM. The CDR3 loop spans 13 amino acids. The CDR3 coding sequence is TGTGCCAGCAGTTTCCAGGGGGTGTCCTCTACGCCCTTC. This codes for CASSFQGVSSTPF.

In its sample, this clonotype was seen many times. This chain uses TRBV6-1 with TRBJ1-1; 8 positions match TRBD1. The CDR3 spans 14 residues. The junction had 8 bases not matched to a gene; V was cut back by 6 bases and J by 5 bases. Germline V gene lookup returns CDR1 MNHNS and CDR2 SASEGT. CDR3 sequence: CASSPRGPGTEAFF. The CDR3 bases are TGTGCCAGCAGCCCCAGGGGGCCGGGGACTGAAGCTTTCTTT.

This clonotype was picked up many times. This chain links TRBV7-3 with TRBJ2-2; 13 nucleotides line up with TRBD2. J gave up 5 bases and V 5 bases, and 8 bases lay outside the gene matches. The CDR3 length is 17 residues. Per germline, CDR1 SGHTA and CDR2 FQGTGA. As DNA, the CDR3 is TGTGCCAGCAGCCCGTCAAAACTAGCGGGAGGGACCGGGGAGCTGTTTTTT. It translates to CASSPSKLAGGTGELFF.

V gene TRBV20-1 combines with J gene TRBJ2-7; the match to TRBD2 covers 8 bases. Per germline, CDR1 DFQATT and CDR2 SNEGSKA (reference sequence). CDR3 size: 13 residues. The trim removed 5 bases at V and 3 bases at J, leaving 6 bases unmatched. The CDR3 DNA is TGCAGTGCTCACAGCGGGGGCCTCTACGAGCAGTACTTC. It translates to CSAHSGGLYEQYF.

The J gene is TRBJ1-3, the V gene TRBV30; 7 nucleotides match TRBD1. Germline V gene data show CDR1 as GTSNPN and CDR2 as SVGIG (reference sequence). The trim removed 0 bases at V and 4 bases at J, leaving 3 bases unmatched. This CDR3 comprises 14 residues. CDR3 protein: CAWSVRGWGNTIYF. CDR3 coding DNA: TGTGCCTGGAGTGTCAGGGGGTGGGGAAACACCATATATTTT.

The chain combines TRBV4-1 with TRBJ1-1; TRBD1 might be the D (5 bases). Germline V gene sequence: CDR1 MGHRA, CDR2 YSYEKL. The CDR3 sequence is 19 residues long. V was cut by 0 bases and J by 7 bases, with 27 bases left in between. The CDR3 nucleotides are TGCGCCAGCAGCCAAGATCAGTTGGTAGGTAGGACGGGGGTGAATGAAGCTTTCTTT. It specifies CASSQDQLVGRTGVNEAFF.

In its sample, this clonotype was seen many times. The rearrangement uses TRBV6-1 and TRBJ1-5; TRBD1 matches 10 bases. Germline-derived CDR1 and CDR2 are MNHNS and SASEGT. With V trimmed by 2 bases and J by 7 bases, 14 bases remained unmatched. The CDR3 is 18 amino acids. CDR3 loop: CASSERGTGAIGRQPQHF. The DNA for the CDR3 is TGTGCCAGCAGTGAAAGGGGGACAGGGGCGATTGGAAGACAGCCCCAGCATTTT.

Written as DNA, the CDR3 is TGTGCCAGTAGTAGGACTAGCGGGGGCTACAATGAGCAGTTCTTC. Its protein is CASSRTSGGYNEQFF. The chain recombines TRBV19 with TRBJ2-1, with TRBD2 matching over 13 bases. This CDR3 has 15 residues. V dropped 4 bases and J dropped 3; count of bases not matched to a gene: 0. Germline V lookup: CDR1 LNHDA, CDR2 SQIVND (reference sequence). The entire variable domain, with the rest obtained from reference TRBV19 and TRBJ2-1, is as follows: DGGITQSPKYLFRKEGQNVTLSCEQNLNHDAMYWYRQDPGQGLRLIYYSQIVNDFQKGDIAEGYSVSREKKESFPLTVTSAQKNPTAFYLCASSRTSGGYNEQFFGPGTRLTVL.

This clonotype has a count of ten or more. The chain combines TRBV6-1 with TRBJ2-7, with 16 bases identical to TRBD2. The germline CDR1 and CDR2 sequences are MNHNS and SASEGT. The CDR3 has 16 residues. The J segment lost 6 bases and the V segment lost 6 bases, leaving 8 bases of the junction unmatched. CDR3 loop: CASRRGTSGRVVEQYF. CDR3 nucleotides: TGTGCCAGCAGACGGGGGACTAGCGGGAGGGTGGTCGAGCAGTACTTC.

This clonotype was picked up many times. The chain combines TRBV6-5 with TRBJ2-5; D possibly corresponds to TRBD1 (6 bases). Germline CDR1 is MNHEY and CDR2 is SVGAGI. Between the trimmed V and J ends, which lost 2 bases and 4 bases, there was a span of 14 bases. CDR3 size: 15 residues. CDR3 DNA sequence: TGTGCCAGCAGTTACCCGACAGGAGGAGGAGAGACCCAGTACTTC. It is translated as CASSYPTGGGETQYF.

The CDR3, as DNA: TGTGCCAGCATCGACAGGGGGCGTTACGAGCAGTACTTC. It codes for CASIDRGRYEQYF. The genes are TRBV28 and TRBJ2-7; 10 nucleotides align to TRBD1. This CDR3 region has 13 residues. V was clipped by 7 bases and J by 4 bases; unmatched bases: 4. The V gene's germline CDR1 is MDHEN and CDR2 SYDVKM.

The J gene is TRBJ2-7, the V gene TRBV10-3; TRBD2 agrees at 9 bases. Germline lookup yields CDR1 ENHRY and CDR2 SYGVKD. J was trimmed by 2 bases and V by 3 bases; bases with no gene match: 17. The CDR3 runs 19 residues. CDR3 nucleotides: TGTGCCATCAGTGATGGGGGAGCAGGCGGGGGGGGCCGCGCCTACGAGCAGTACTTC. This gives the protein CAISDGGAGGGGRAYEQYF.

J is TRBJ2-7 and V is TRBV20-1; D not resolved. Trimming removed 0 bases from V and 5 bases from J, with 8 bases in between. This CDR3 region has 12 residues. The germline V gene has CDR1 DFQATT and CDR2 SNEGSKA (reference sequence). The CDR3 DNA reads as TGCAGTGCTAGAGATATCCGGGACGAGCAGTACTTC. It specifies CSARDIRDEQYF.

The chain couples TRBV5-1 to TRBJ2-5; 9 nucleotides line up with TRBD2. Trimming removed 0 bases from V and 6 bases from J; junction bases left unmatched: 15. The germline V gene encodes CDR1 SGHRS and CDR2 YFSETQ. CDR3 length equals 18 residues. The CDR3 here is CASSLGLAGESGQKTQYF. CDR3 nucleotide sequence: TGCGCCAGCAGCTTGGGCTTAGCGGGGGAATCCGGGCAAAAGACCCAGTACTTC.

In its sample, this clonotype was seen many times. The V call is TRBV20-1, the J call TRBJ1-5; D is ambiguous. V gave up 3 bases and J gave up 1 base, with 16 bases separating them. The CDR3 has 16 residues. Germline loops: CDR1 DFQATT, CDR2 SNEGSKA (reference sequence). The CDR3 coding sequence is TGCAGTGCTAGTCTCCCAGCCACTGCCAGCAATCAGCCCCAGCATTTT. It is translated as CSASLPATASNQPQHF.

On this clonotype: The final CDR3 position lacks the conserved phenylalanine or tryptophan, pointing to a likely read error. The gene calls are TRBV18 and TRBJ1-3; possible D gene TRBD1, 5 bases. V was cut by 3 bases and J by 0 bases, with 9 bases left in between. The CDR3 has 15 residues. The germline V gene has CDR1 KGHSH and CDR2 LQKENI. The CDR3 sequence: CASSPAGSSGNTIYL. Here the CDR3 DNA reads TGTGCCAGCTCACCGGCAGGGAGCTCTGGAAACACCATATATCTT.

This clonotype appeared many times. This chain links TRBV6-5 with TRBJ2-1, with 7 bases aligning to TRBD2. V lost 1 base, J lost 9 bases, and 3 bases stayed unmatched. The CDR3 length is 13 residues. CDR1 is MNHEY, CDR2 SVGAGI, per germline. Written as DNA, the CDR3 is TGTGCCAGCAGTTACTGGCGGGAGACTGAGCAGTTCTTC. This gives the protein CASSYWRETEQFF.